This TCR beta chain was observed in a study of human thymus T cells. Whole-study results and caveats: Both thymic and peripheral blood repertoires showed apparently biased V and J usage. A high degree of thymic repertoire overlap among unrelated individuals was reported in related research.

This CDR3 region has 14 residues. The ends were cut back, 3 bases at V and 4 bases at J, with 14 bases in the middle. From germline, CDR1 is GTSNPN and CDR2 SVGIG (reference sequence). Points on this clone: Its antigen is as yet unknown.

Produced via immunoSEQ multiplex PCR; TCRdb's table is partial and in-frame only. The sample holds tens of thousands of clones, roughly 96% seen once. The thymus was resected at corrective cardiac surgery. The people who donated were healthy Finnish babies having corrective surgery for congenital heart defects. The sequence was collected from a girl in the first two years of life with a congenital heart defect but otherwise immunologically healthy. The V and J genes are TRBV30 and TRBJ2-3; D is unclear. The sequenced sample consisted of thymus tissue. CDR3 residues: CAWRFTDSADTQYF. CDR3 DNA: TGTGCCTGGAGGTTCACAGACTCGGCAGATACGCAGTATTTT. The whole variable domain, filled in from reference TRBV30 and TRBJ2-3, reads SQTIHQWPATLVQPVGSPLSLECTVEGTSNPNLYWYRQAAGRGLQLLFYSVGIGQISSEVPQNLSASRPQDRQFILSSKKLLLSDSGFYLCAWRFTDSADTQYFGPGTRLTVL.